This T cell receptor (beta chain) was captured in a study of early T cells in non-severe SARS-CoV-2 infection. Whole-study context: Whole-blood bulk RNA, unsorted, was sequenced, and chains were unpaired.

About this clonotype: What it binds is not known.

Findings and limits, study-wide: VDJdb matching favored anti-spike CD8 responses, missing private and CD4 specificities.

The germline V and J ends were trimmed by 7 bases and 5 bases, with 13 bases remaining between them. The CDR3 length is 13 residues. Unique molecular identifier tags were affixed to discrete cDNA molecules. TCRdb fed the 5' RACE reads into MiXCR, producing one record per CDR3 protein. This sample has tens of thousands of distinct CDR3 sequences, with about 10% found just once. The sample was whole blood, taken at baseline. The V call is TRBV12-3 or TRBV12-4, the J call TRBJ2-3; the D gene is possibly TRBD2 (6 bases). The clonotype was recovered from an adult who was a healthcare worker with PCR-confirmed SARS-CoV-2 infection or an uninfected control (not recorded which). As DNA, the CDR3 is TGTGCCAGCACTGGACTCGGGGGAGATACGCAGTATTTT. This encodes CASTGLGGDTQYF.